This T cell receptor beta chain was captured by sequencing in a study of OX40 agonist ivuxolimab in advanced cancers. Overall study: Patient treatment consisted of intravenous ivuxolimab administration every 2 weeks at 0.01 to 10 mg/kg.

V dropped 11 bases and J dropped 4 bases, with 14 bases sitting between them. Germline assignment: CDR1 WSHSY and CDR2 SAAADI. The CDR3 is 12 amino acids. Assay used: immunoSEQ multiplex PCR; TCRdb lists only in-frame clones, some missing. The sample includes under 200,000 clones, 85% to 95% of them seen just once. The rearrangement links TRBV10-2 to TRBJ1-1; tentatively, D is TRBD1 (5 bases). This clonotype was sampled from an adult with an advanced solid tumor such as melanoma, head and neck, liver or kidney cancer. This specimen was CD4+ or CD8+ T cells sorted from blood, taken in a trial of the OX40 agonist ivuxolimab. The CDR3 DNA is TGCGCCGGGAAGGGGAGTACCACTGAAGCTTTCTTT. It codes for CAGKGSTTEAFF.